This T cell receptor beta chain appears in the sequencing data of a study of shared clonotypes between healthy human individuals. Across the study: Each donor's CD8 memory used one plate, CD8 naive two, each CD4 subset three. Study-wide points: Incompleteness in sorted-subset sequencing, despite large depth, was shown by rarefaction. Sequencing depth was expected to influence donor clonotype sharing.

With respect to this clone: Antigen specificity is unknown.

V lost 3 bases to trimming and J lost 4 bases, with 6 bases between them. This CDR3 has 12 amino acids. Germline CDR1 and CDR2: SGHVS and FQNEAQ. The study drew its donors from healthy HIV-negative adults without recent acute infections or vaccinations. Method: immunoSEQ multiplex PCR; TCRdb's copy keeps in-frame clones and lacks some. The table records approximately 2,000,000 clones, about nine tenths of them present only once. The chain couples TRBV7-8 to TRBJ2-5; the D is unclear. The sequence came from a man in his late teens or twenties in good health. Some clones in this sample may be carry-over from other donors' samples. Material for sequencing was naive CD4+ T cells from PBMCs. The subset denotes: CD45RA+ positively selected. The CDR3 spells CASSFPAETQYF. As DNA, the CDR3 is TGTGCCAGCAGCTTTCCCGCAGAGACCCAGTACTTC.